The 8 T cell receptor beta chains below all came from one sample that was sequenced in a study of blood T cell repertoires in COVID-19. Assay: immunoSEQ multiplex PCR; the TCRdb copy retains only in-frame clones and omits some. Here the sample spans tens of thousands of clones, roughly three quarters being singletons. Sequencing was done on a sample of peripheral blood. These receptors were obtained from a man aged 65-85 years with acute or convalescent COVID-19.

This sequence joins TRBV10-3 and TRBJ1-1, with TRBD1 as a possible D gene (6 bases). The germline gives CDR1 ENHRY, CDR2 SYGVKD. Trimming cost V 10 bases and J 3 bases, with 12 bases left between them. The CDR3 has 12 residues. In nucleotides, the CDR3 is TGTGCCACACAGGGTTTCGACACTGAAGCTTTCTTT. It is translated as CATQGFDTEAFF.

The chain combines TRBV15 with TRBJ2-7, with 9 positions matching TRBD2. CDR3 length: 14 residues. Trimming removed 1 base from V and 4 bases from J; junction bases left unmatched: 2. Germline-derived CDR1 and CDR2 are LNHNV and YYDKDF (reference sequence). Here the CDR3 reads CATSRGGGAYEQYF. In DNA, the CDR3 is TGTGCCACCAGCAGAGGCGGGGGGGCGTACGAGCAGTACTTC.

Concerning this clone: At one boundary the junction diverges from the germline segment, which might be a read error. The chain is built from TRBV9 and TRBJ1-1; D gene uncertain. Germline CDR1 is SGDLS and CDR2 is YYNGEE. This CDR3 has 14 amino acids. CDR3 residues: CASSPGFDNTETFF. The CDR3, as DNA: TGTGCCAGCAGCCCTGGATTCGACAACACTGAAACTTTCTTT.

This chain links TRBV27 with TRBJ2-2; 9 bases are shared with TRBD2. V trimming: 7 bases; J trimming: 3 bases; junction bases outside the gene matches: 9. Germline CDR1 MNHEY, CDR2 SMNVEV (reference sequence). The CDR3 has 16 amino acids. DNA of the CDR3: TGTGCCAGCAAGAGTAAGCGGGGGGTCCACACCGGGGAGCTGTTTTTT. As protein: CASKSKRGVHTGELFF.

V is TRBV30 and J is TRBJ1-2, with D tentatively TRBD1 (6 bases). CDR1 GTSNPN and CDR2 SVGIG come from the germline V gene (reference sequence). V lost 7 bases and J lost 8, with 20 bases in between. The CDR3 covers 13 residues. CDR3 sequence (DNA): TGTGCCTCCCCGGGACATTTGAATCGGGGCTACACCTTC. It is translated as CASPGHLNRGYTF.

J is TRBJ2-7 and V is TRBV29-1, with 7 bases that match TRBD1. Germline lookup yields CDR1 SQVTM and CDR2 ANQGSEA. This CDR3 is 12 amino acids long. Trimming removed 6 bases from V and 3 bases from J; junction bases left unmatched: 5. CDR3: CSVGDSGYEQYF. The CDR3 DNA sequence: TGCAGCGTGGGGGACAGCGGCTACGAGCAGTACTTC.

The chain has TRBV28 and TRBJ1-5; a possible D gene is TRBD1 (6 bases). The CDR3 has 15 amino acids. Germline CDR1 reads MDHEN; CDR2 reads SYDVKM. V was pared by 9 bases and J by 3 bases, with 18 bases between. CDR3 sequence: CASQTPRDTNQPQHF. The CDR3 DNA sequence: TGTGCCAGTCAGACCCCCCGGGACACCAATCAGCCCCAGCATTTT.

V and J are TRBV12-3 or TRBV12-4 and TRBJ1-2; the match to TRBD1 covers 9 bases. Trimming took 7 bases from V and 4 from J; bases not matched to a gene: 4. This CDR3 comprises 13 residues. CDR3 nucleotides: TGTGCCAGCACCAGACAGGGGGGCTATGGCTACACCTTC. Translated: CASTRQGGYGYTF.